These 26 T cell receptor beta chains originate from one sample sequenced in a study of shared clonotypes between healthy human individuals. Produced via immunoSEQ multiplex PCR; TCRdb's table is partial and in-frame only. The sample yields roughly 1,000,000 clones, 75% to 80% seen once. The material sequenced was memory CD4+ T cells from PBMCs. Subset here: CD45RA-negative fraction. All receptors derive from a man between 18 and 29 years old in good health. Some clones in this sample may be carry-over from other donors' samples.

The genes are TRBV4-3 and TRBJ2-3; no reliable D call. This CDR3 has 14 amino acids. Germline values: CDR1 LGHNA, CDR2 YSLEER. V lost 1 base and J 1 base, leaving 6 bases between the germline ends. The CDR3 bases are TGCGCCAGCAGCCAAGGTTGGGGCACAGATACGCAGTATTTT. As protein: CASSQGWGTDTQYF.

This chain connects TRBV4-3 to TRBJ2-3; possible D gene TRBD1, 5 bases. This CDR3 is built from 14 residues. V lost 1 base and J 4 bases, leaving 9 bases between the germline ends. Looked up from germline, CDR1 is LGHNA and CDR2 is YSLEER. CDR3 nucleotide sequence: TGCGCCAGCAGCCAAGTTCAGGGATCAGATACGCAGTATTTT. It is translated as CASSQVQGSDTQYF.

As concerns this clone: Different DNA sequences within this sample yield the same CDR3. The CDR3 DNA is TGTGCCAGTAGTATCGGGGATACGCAGTATTTT. Residues: CASSIGDTQYF. V is TRBV19 and J is TRBJ2-3; D gene uncertain. The CDR3 consists of 11 residues. The germline CDR1 and CDR2 sequences are LNHDA and SQIVND (reference sequence). The ends were cut back, 3 bases at V and 6 bases at J, with 4 bases in the middle. Full variable domain (rest looked up from reference TRBV19 and TRBJ2-3): DGGITQSPKYLFRKEGQNVTLSCEQNLNHDAMYWYRQDPGQGLRLIYYSQIVNDFQKGDIAEGYSVSREKKESFPLTVTSAQKNPTAFYLCASSIGDTQYFGPGTRLTVL.

V is TRBV28 and J is TRBJ1-3; 9 bases align to TRBD1. The CDR3 is 15 residues long. Looked up from germline, CDR1 is MDHEN and CDR2 is SYDVKM. Trimming at V came to 3 bases and at J to 9 bases, leaving 9 bases not matched to a gene. DNA for the CDR3: TGTGCCAGCAGTTTTGGGACCGGGACAGGGACCACCATATATTTT. It codes for CASSFGTGTGTTIYF.

The V call is TRBV7-7, the J call TRBJ2-5; D is perhaps TRBD1 (6 bases). The V end was cut by 1 base, the J end by 0 bases, with 15 bases between. The germline V gene encodes CDR1 SSHAT and CDR2 FNYEAQ (reference sequence). The CDR3 length is 17 residues. CDR3 DNA: TGTGCCAGCAGCTTAGGGGACCCTACAGGGTACCAAGAGACCCAGTACTTC. It translates to CASSLGDPTGYQETQYF.

This clone was seen only once. The chain has TRBV25-1 and TRBJ1-6; 8 bases align to TRBD1. CDR1 is MGHDK and CDR2 is SYGVNS in the germline V gene. The CDR3 is 16 amino acids. J lost 5 bases, V lost 3 bases, and 6 bases had no gene match. The DNA of the CDR3 is TGTGCCAGCAGTGACCCACGGACAGGGCATAATTCACCCCTCCACTTT. Its protein is CASSDPRTGHNSPLHF.

The chain is built from TRBV28 and TRBJ1-2; D gene unclear. Germline V gene lookup returns CDR1 MDHEN and CDR2 SYDVKM. V was pared by 8 bases and J by 8 bases, with 12 bases between. This CDR3 region has 11 residues. CDR3 in amino acids: CASGDYRGYTF. The CDR3 DNA reads as TGTGCCAGCGGGGATTACCGCGGCTACACCTTC.

This clone was counted only a few times. The chain uses TRBV28 and TRBJ2-7; D possibly corresponds to TRBD2 (6 bases). V was cut by 5 bases and J by 3 bases, with 20 bases left in between. This CDR3 comprises 16 residues. Germline V gene data show CDR1 as MDHEN and CDR2 as SYDVKM. The CDR3 DNA reads as TGTGCCAGCAGTCCCCTGGGACTTGAACGAGACTACGAGCAGTACTTC. Its translation: CASSPLGLERDYEQYF.

The gene calls are TRBV7-9 and TRBJ2-3; no clear D. This CDR3 has 14 amino acids. In germline, CDR1 is SEHNR, CDR2 FQNEAQ (reference sequence). Between the trimmed V and J ends, which lost 1 base and 3 bases, there was a span of 8 bases. The CDR3 sequence is CASSLGVATDTQYF. CDR3 sequence (DNA): TGTGCCAGCAGCTTAGGGGTCGCAACAGATACGCAGTATTTT.

This chain links TRBV5-1 with TRBJ2-7; 12 positions match TRBD2. Germline-derived CDR1 and CDR2 are SGHRS and YFSETQ. The junction had 13 bases not matched to a gene; V was cut back by 3 bases and J by 3 bases. The CDR3 spans 18 residues. The CDR3 DNA sequence: TGCGCCAGCAGCTGGAGCCCCGGGACTAGCGGGCAGGACTACGAGCAGTACTTC. This encodes CASSWSPGTSGQDYEQYF.

The J gene is TRBJ2-2, the V gene TRBV7-2; D remains ambiguous. Germline V gene data show CDR1 as SGHTA and CDR2 as FQGNSA. The CDR3 sequence is 13 residues long. Trimming removed 5 bases at V and 7 bases at J, with 11 bases between. The CDR3, as DNA: TGTGCCAGCAGCCCGGTTTCGAGCGGGGAGCTGTTTTTT. Its translation is CASSPVSSGELFF.

A remark on this clone: This likely reflects a read error, since a far larger clone is one base away. Within the sample, other DNA sequences also encode this same CDR3. This chain links TRBV30 with TRBJ1-1; D not resolved. V was trimmed by 4 bases and J by 1 base, leaving 10 bases between them. Germline CDR1 reads GTSNPN; CDR2 reads SVGIG (reference sequence). CDR3 size: 13 residues. The CDR3, as DNA: TGTGCCTGGACAGTTCATCCGAACACTGAAGCTTTCTTT. Translation gives CAWTVHPNTEAFF.

The V gene is TRBV27, the J gene TRBJ2-7, with no clear D. The CDR3 is made up of 11 amino acids. The germline gives CDR1 MNHEY, CDR2 SMNVEV (reference sequence). V lost 11 bases, J lost 4 bases, and 12 bases lay in between. For the CDR3, the DNA is TGTGCCGAGGACCCTACTTACGAGCAGTACTTC. Translating it yields CAEDPTYEQYF.

The genes are TRBV19 and TRBJ1-3; 8 bases map to TRBD1. CDR3 length: 18 residues. V lost 1 base to trimming and J lost 2 bases; unmatched junction nucleotides: 10. The germline V gene encodes CDR1 LNHDA and CDR2 SQIVND (reference sequence). CDR3 residues: CASSIVWTGYLPGNTIYF. DNA of the CDR3: TGTGCCAGTAGTATAGTCTGGACAGGGTACCTCCCTGGAAACACCATATATTTT.

This rearrangement joins TRBV7-9 to TRBJ2-3; D might be TRBD2 (7 bases). CDR1 and CDR2 from the germline V gene are SEHNR and FQNEAQ (reference sequence). The CDR3 is made up of 18 amino acids. V shed 5 bases and J shed 3 bases, with 24 bases lying between them. The CDR3 DNA sequence: TGTGCCAGCAGCCGAGGACAGCTATGGGAGGGGGGGACAGATACGCAGTATTTT. Its protein is CASSRGQLWEGGTDTQYF.

The genes are TRBV18 and TRBJ1-1; 7 bases are shared with TRBD1. Germline-derived CDR1 and CDR2 are KGHSH and LQKENI. With V trimmed by 3 bases and J by 3 bases, 7 bases remained unmatched. The CDR3 runs to 15 residues. The CDR3 DNA reads as TGTGCCAGCTCACCCACTCAGGGGGGGGACACTGAAGCTTTCTTT. The encoded protein is CASSPTQGGDTEAFF.

V gene TRBV10-3 combines with J gene TRBJ1-3, with D possibly matching TRBD1 (6 bases). The CDR3 contains 15 residues. V lost 3 bases to trimming and J lost 4 bases, with 13 bases between them. Germline lookup yields CDR1 ENHRY and CDR2 SYGVKD. CDR3 in DNA: TGTGCCATCAGTGACTCTGACAGGATAGGAAACACCATATATTTT. Translated: CAISDSDRIGNTIYF.

The rearrangement joins TRBV6-1 to TRBJ1-2; D remains ambiguous. The ends were cut back, 7 bases at V and 4 bases at J, with 13 bases in the middle. This CDR3 is built from 13 residues. Per germline, CDR1 MNHNS and CDR2 SASEGT. The CDR3 DNA reads TGTGCCAGCAACCCCGAGATGAGCTATGGCTACACCTTC. Its translation is CASNPEMSYGYTF.

This clone was recorded once. The chain links TRBV7-3 to TRBJ2-1, with 8 bases that match TRBD2. The CDR3 length is 16 residues. The germline V gene has CDR1 SGHTA and CDR2 FQGTGA. After removal of 1 base from V and 0 bases from J, the junction contained 2 bases not matched to a gene. The CDR3 loop reads CASSLRAGVSYNEQFF. In nucleotides, the CDR3 is TGTGCCAGCAGCTTAAGAGCGGGAGTCTCCTACAATGAGCAGTTCTTC.

V usage is TRBV2 and J usage is TRBJ2-5; D gene uncertain. The ends were cut back, 7 bases at V and 5 bases at J, with 8 bases in the middle. Germline V gene lookup returns CDR1 SNHLY and CDR2 FYNNEI. The CDR3 runs 11 residues. CDR3 DNA: TGTGCCAGCACTAGAAGGGAGACCCAGTACTTC. It yields the protein CASTRRETQYF.

The CDR3 region is CASSLSPVNYGYTF. In DNA, the CDR3 is TGTGCCAGCAGTTTATCCCCGGTGAACTATGGCTACACCTTC. The genes are TRBV27 and TRBJ1-2, with unresolved D. The CDR3 is made up of 14 amino acids. Germline values: CDR1 MNHEY, CDR2 SMNVEV (reference sequence). V dropped 0 bases and J dropped 2 bases, with 7 bases sitting between them.

V and J are TRBV5-1 and TRBJ2-7, with 9 bases matching TRBD1. The trim removed 4 bases at V and 2 bases at J, leaving 7 bases unmatched. Germline V gene lookup returns CDR1 SGHRS and CDR2 YFSETQ. The CDR3 consists of 15 residues. CDR3 coding DNA: TGCGCCAGCAGCCTTCGGGACAGGGCAGCCTACGAGCAGTACTTC. It is translated as CASSLRDRAAYEQYF.

The chain has TRBV30 and TRBJ1-1; the match to TRBD1 covers 8 bases. The J segment lost 5 bases and the V segment lost 2 bases, leaving 4 bases of the junction unmatched. Germline V gene lookup returns CDR1 GTSNPN and CDR2 SVGIG (reference sequence). The CDR3 extends over 13 amino acids. CDR3 loop: CAWSIWTGTEAFF. As DNA, the CDR3 is TGTGCCTGGAGTATTTGGACAGGGACTGAAGCTTTCTTT.

The V call is TRBV29-1, the J call TRBJ2-1; the match to TRBD2 covers 7 bases. CDR3 length equals 14 residues. Germline V lookup: CDR1 SQVTM, CDR2 ANQGSEA. The ends lost 6 bases at V and 2 bases at J; junction bases unmatched: 7. The DNA of the CDR3 is TGCAGCGTACGCTCGAGCGGGGCCTACAATGAGCAGTTCTTC. Translated: CSVRSSGAYNEQFF.

Turning to this clone: This is likely an artifact of a read error, given a far larger clone one base away. Other DNA sequences in the same sample also yield this CDR3. The J gene is TRBJ2-5, the V gene TRBV9; no clear D gene. Germline V gives CDR1 SGDLS, CDR2 YYNGEE. The V and J ends lost 4 bases and 2 bases respectively, with 3 bases between them. The CDR3 extends over 11 amino acids. CDR3 sequence (DNA): TGTGCCAGCAGCTCACAAGAGACCCAGTACTTC. This encodes CASSSQETQYF.

This clone was counted once. This chain connects TRBV7-2 to TRBJ1-2, with D maybe TRBD1 (6 bases). CDR3 length equals 16 residues. Germline V CDR1 and CDR2: SGHTA, FQGNSA. The ends were cut back, 1 base at V and 4 bases at J, with 16 bases in the middle. Here the CDR3 DNA reads TGTGCCAGCAGCTTAGACCGCGGTTCAGGGGCCTATGGCTACACCTTC. Translating it yields CASSLDRGSGAYGYTF.